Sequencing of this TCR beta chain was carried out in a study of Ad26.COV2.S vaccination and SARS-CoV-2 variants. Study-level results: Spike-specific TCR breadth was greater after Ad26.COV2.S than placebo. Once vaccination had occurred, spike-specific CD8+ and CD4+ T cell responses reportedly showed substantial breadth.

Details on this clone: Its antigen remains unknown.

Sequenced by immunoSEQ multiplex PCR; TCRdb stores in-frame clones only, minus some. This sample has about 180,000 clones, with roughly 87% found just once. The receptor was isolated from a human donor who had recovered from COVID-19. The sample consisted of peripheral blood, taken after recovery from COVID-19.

The CDR3, as DNA: TGTGCCAGCAGGACCCCGGGGGACTATGGCTACACCTTC. This codes for CASRTPGDYGYTF. The chain uses TRBV7-2 and TRBJ1-2; possibly TRBD1 for D (5 bases). V was clipped by 6 bases and J by 3 bases, with 11 bases between them. Germline CDR1 and CDR2: SGHTA and FQGNSA. The CDR3 runs to 13 residues.